This paragraph reports one TCR beta chain. Positive CCR7 selection of CD45RO-negative cells yielded the naive CD8 cells, and terminally differentiated effector memory CD45RA+ cells were excluded. Method: immunoSEQ multiplex PCR; TCRdb's copy keeps in-frame clones and lacks some. The sample includes about 2 million clones, less than 95% of them seen just once. This record comes from a study of shared clonotypes between healthy human individuals. About the study: Donors had three CD4 naive, three CD4 memory, two CD8 naive and one CD8 memory plate apiece.

Germline-derived CDR1 and CDR2 are MNHEY and SMNVEV (reference sequence). This CDR3 is built from 12 residues. The ends were cut back, 6 bases at V and 4 bases at J, with 7 bases in the middle. The sample consisted of naive CD8+ T cells sorted from blood. This receptor was identified in a man younger than 35 in good health. V gene TRBV27 combines with J gene TRBJ1-3; D gene unclear. The CDR3 spells CASRDTGNTIYF. The CDR3 DNA sequence: TGTGCCAGCAGGGATACCGGAAACACCATATATTTT.